This TCR beta chain was identified during a study of T cell responses to AZD1222 COVID-19 vaccine. This clone was picked up one time. This CDR3 has 17 amino acids. The trim removed 4 bases at V and 4 bases at J, leaving 10 bases unmatched. The germline V gene encodes CDR1 SGHTA and CDR2 FQGTGA. Sequencing used immunoSEQ multiplex PCR; TCRdb keeps in-frame clones, though not all of them. This table holds just over 150,000 clones, approximately 86% found once. The material was peripheral blood, obtained after recovery from COVID-19. The sequence was obtained from an adult who had recovered from COVID-19. This rearrangement joins TRBV7-3 to TRBJ2-7; 13 bases map to TRBD2. Here the CDR3 reads CASSSGLAGVRWYEQYF. CDR3 in DNA: TGTGCCAGCAGCTCAGGACTAGCGGGAGTTAGATGGTACGAGCAGTACTTC.